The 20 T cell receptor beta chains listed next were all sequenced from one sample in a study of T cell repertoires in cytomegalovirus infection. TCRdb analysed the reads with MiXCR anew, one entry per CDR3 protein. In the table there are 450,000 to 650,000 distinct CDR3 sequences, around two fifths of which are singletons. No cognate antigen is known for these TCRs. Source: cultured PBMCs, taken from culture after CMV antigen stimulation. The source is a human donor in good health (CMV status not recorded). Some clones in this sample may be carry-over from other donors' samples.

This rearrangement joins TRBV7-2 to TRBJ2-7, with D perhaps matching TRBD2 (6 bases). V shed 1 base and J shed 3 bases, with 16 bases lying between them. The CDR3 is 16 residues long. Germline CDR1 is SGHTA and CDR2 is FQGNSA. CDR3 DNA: TGTGCCAGCAGCTTAGGTCCTAGCGATTTCAACTACGAGCAGTACTTC. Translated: CASSLGPSDFNYEQYF. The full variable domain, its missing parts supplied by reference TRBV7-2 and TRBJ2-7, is GAGVSQSPSNKVTEKGKDVELRCDPISGHTALYWYRQSLGQGLEFLIYFQGNSAPDKSGLPSDRFSAERTGGSVSTLTIQRTQQEDSAVYLCASSLGPSDFNYEQYFGPGTRLTVT.

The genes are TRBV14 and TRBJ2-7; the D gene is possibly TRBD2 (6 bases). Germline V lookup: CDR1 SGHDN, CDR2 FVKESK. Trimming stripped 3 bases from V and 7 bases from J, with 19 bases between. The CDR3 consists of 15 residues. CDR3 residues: CASSHLAGLVGEQYF. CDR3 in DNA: TGTGCCAGCAGCCACCTTGCGGGGCTGGTGGGGGAGCAGTACTTC. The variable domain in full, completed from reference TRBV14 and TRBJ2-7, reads EAGVTQFPSHSVIEKGQTVTLRCDPISGHDNLYWYRRVMGKEIKFLLHFVKESKQDESGMPNNRFLAERTGGTYSTLKVQPAELEDSGVYFCASSHLAGLVGEQYFGPGTRLTVT.

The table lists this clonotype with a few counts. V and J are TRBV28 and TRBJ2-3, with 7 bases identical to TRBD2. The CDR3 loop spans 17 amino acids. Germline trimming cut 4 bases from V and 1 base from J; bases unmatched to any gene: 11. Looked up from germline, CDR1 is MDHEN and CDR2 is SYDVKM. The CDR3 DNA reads TGTGCCAGCAGTTCCCCCGGACTAGTTCAAGGCACAGATACGCAGTATTTT. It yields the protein CASSSPGLVQGTDTQYF. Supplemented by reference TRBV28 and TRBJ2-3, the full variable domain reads DVKVTQSSRYLVKRTGEKVFLECVQDMDHENMFWYRQDPGLGLRLIYFSYDVKMKEKGDIPEGYSVSREKKERFSLILESASTNQTSMYLCASSSPGLVQGTDTQYFGPGTRLTVL.

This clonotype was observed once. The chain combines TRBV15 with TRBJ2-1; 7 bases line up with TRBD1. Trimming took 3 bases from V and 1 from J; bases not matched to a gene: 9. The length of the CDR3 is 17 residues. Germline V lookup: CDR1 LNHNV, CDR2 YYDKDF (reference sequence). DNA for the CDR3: TGTGCCACCAGCAGGCTATCAACAGGGGATTCCTACAATGAGCAGTTCTTC. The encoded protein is CATSRLSTGDSYNEQFF.

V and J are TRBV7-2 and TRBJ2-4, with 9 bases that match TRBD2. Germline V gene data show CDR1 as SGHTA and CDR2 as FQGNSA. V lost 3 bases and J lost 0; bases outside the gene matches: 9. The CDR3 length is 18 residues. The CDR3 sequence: CASSFRGGGVKAKNIQYF. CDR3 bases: TGTGCCAGCAGCTTTCGGGGCGGGGGGGTGAAAGCCAAAAACATTCAGTACTTC. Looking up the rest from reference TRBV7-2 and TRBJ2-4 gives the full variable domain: GAGVSQSPSNKVTEKGKDVELRCDPISGHTALYWYRQSLGQGLEFLIYFQGNSAPDKSGLPSDRFSAERTGGSVSTLTIQRTQQEDSAVYLCASSFRGGGVKAKNIQYFGAGTRLSVL.

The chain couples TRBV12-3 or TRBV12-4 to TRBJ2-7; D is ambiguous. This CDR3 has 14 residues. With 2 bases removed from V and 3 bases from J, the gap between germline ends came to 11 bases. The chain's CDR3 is CASSLRTPGYEQYF. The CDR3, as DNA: TGTGCCAGCAGTTTAAGGACCCCCGGCTACGAGCAGTACTTC.

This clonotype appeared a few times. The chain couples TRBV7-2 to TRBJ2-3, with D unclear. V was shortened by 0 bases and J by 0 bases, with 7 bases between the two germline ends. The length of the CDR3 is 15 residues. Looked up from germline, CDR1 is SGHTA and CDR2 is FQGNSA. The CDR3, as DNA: TGTGCCAGCAGCTTAGCCTGGATTAGCACAGATACGCAGTATTTT. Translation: CASSLAWISTDTQYF.

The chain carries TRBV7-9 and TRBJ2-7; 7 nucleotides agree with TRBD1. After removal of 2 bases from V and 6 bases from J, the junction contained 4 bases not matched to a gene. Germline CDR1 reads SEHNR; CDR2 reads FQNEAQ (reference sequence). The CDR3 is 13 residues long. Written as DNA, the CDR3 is TGTGCCAGCAGCTTATTAGGGGGCGCCGAGCAGTACTTC. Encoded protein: CASSLLGGAEQYF.

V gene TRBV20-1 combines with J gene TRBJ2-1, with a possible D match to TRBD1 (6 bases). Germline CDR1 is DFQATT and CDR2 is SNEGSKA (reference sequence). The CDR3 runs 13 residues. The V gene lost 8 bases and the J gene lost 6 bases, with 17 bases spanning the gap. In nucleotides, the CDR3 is TGCAGTTCGATTAGGCAGGGGCGCAATGAGCAGTTCTTC. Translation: CSSIRQGRNEQFF.

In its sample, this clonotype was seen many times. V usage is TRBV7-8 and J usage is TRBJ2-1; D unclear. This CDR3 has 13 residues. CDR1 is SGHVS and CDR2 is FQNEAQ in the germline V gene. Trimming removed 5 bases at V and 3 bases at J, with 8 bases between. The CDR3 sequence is CASSPRRYNEQFF. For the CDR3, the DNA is TGTGCCAGCAGCCCTCGACGCTACAATGAGCAGTTCTTC.

For the CDR3, the DNA is TGTGCCAGCAGCCCAGAGGGAAGAGAGCAGTTCTTC. Its translation is CASSPEGREQFF. This rearrangement joins TRBV7-4 to TRBJ2-1; D possibly corresponds to TRBD2 (5 bases). The CDR3 totals 12 residues. V was pared by 5 bases and J by 10 bases, with 12 bases between. Germline values: CDR1 SGHVT, CDR2 SQSDAQ.

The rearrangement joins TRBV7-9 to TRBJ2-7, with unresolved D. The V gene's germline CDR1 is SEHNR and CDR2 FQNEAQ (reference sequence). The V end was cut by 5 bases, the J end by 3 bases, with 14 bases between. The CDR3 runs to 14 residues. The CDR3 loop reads CASSPPTLGYEQYF. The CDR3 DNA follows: TGTGCCAGCAGCCCCCCGACCCTCGGCTACGAGCAGTACTTC.

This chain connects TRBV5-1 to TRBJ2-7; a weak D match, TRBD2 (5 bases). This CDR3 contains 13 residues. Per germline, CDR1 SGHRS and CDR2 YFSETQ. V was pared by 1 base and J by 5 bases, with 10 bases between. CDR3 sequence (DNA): TGCGCCAGCAGCTTGTTTAGCGACGACGAGCAGTACTTC. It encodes CASSLFSDDEQYF.

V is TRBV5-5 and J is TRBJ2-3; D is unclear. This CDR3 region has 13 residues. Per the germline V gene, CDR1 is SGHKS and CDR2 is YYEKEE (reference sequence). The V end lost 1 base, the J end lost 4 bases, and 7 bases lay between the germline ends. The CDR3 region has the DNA TGTGCCAGCAGCTTGTATTCCGCAGATACGCAGTATTTT. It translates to CASSLYSADTQYF.

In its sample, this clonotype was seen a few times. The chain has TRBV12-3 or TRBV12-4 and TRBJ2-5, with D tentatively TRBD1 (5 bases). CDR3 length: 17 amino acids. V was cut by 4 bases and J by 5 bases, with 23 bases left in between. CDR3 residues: CASSSPDQGPKGETQYF. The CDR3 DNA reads TGTGCCAGCAGTTCCCCCGACCAGGGTCCGAAAGGGGAGACCCAGTACTTC.

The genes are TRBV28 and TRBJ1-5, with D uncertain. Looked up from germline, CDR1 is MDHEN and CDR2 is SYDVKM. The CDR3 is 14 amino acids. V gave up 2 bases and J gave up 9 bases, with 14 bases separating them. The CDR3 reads CASSLVAGVGPQHF. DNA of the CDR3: TGTGCCAGCAGTTTAGTGGCGGGTGTGGGGCCCCAGCATTTT.

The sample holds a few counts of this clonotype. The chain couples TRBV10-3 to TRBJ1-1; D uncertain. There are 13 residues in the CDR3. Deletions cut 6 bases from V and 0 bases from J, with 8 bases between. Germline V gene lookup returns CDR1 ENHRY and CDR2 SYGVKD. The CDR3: CAISERLNTEAFF. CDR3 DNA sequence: TGTGCCATCAGCGAGAGACTGAACACTGAAGCTTTCTTT.

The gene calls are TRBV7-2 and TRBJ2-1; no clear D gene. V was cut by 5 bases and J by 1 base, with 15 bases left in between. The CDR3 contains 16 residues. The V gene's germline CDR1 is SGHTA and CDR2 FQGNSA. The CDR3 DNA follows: TGTGCCAGCAGCCCCCTGATCGCTCAATCCTACAATGAGCAGTTCTTC. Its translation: CASSPLIAQSYNEQFF.

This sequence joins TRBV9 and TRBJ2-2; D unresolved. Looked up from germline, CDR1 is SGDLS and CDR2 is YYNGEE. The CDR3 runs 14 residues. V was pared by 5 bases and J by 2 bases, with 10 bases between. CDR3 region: CASSINGNTGELFF. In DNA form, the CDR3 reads TGTGCCAGCAGTATTAATGGAAACACCGGGGAGCTGTTTTTT.

CDR3 residues: CASSQDGDPQETQYF. CDR3 bases: TGCGCCAGCAGCCAAGATGGGGACCCCCAAGAGACCCAGTACTTC. The genes are TRBV4-3 and TRBJ2-5; D may correspond to TRBD1 or TRBD2 (5 bases each). Trimming pared 0 bases from V and 1 base from J, leaving 9 bases between. In germline, CDR1 is LGHNA, CDR2 YSLEER. CDR3 size: 15 residues.